The clone carrying this T cell receptor beta chain is a singleton in its sample. The CDR3 covers 15 residues. Trimming stripped 7 bases from V and 6 bases from J, with 22 bases between. Germline V gene data show CDR1 as SNHLY and CDR2 as FYNNEI. The data stem from a study of shared clonotypes between healthy human individuals. Libraries were prepared by immunoSEQ multiplex PCR; TCRdb keeps only in-frame clonotypes and omits some of them. The sample lists about 680,000 clones; around 74% were seen once. The chain employs TRBV2 and TRBJ2-7; TRBD1 might be the D (6 bases). The receptor's source is a woman under 40 in good health. The sequenced material came from memory CD4+ T cells sorted from blood. Regarding subset: CD45RA-negative fraction. The CDR3 DNA reads TGTGCCAGCATTGGTTGGCAGGGGCGATCTAGCGAGCAGTACTTC. This gives the protein CASIGWQGRSSEQYF.